This TCR beta chain derives from a study of OX40 agonist ivuxolimab in advanced cancers. Looking at the study overall: It was ivuxolimab, an agonistic anti-OX40 (CD134) antibody, that patients were treated with. Whole-study results and caveats: At 0.1 to 3.0 mg/kg, clonal expansion of CD4+ and CD8+ blood T cells had occurred by week 6.

The protocol was immunoSEQ multiplex PCR, while the TCRdb copy is restricted to in-frame clones and leaves out a portion. The sample lists approximately 84,000 clones; around nine tenths were seen once. Autoimmune disease history or systemic immunosuppression excluded patients. The timepoints at which blood was sampled were baseline, cycle 4 day 1, and cycle 7 day 1. The CDR3 contains 13 residues. The V gene's germline CDR1 is MNHNY and CDR2 SVGAGI (reference sequence). Trimming stripped 7 bases from V and 1 base from J, with 10 bases between. In regard to this clone: Its antigen remains unidentified.

The sample was CD4+ or CD8+ T cells sorted from blood, taken in a trial of the OX40 agonist ivuxolimab. This rearrangement joins TRBV6-6 to TRBJ1-1; D unresolved. The clonotype was recovered from an adult with an advanced solid tumor such as melanoma, head and neck, liver or kidney cancer. The CDR3 loop is CASKRKGNTEAFF. In DNA, the CDR3 is TGTGCCAGCAAGAGAAAGGGGAACACTGAAGCTTTCTTT.